This entry concerns a single T cell receptor beta chain. Its antigen is as yet unknown. These data belong to a study of Ad26.COV2.S vaccination and SARS-CoV-2 variants. Findings of the study overall: Vaccine recipients posted higher spike-specific TCR breadth than their placebo counterparts.

Libraries were prepared by immunoSEQ multiplex PCR; TCRdb keeps only in-frame clonotypes and omits some of them. The table has about 350,000 clones, less than 90% seen once. The V gene's germline CDR1 is LNHDA and CDR2 SQIVND (reference sequence). The germline V and J ends were trimmed by 7 bases and 7 bases, with 19 bases remaining between them. The CDR3 sequence is 14 residues long. Stated treatment: over 15 received Ad26.COV2.S at low or high dose, single or two shots; roughly 5 received placebo; per-sample allocation not given. Sampling happened 63 days after the first vaccine or placebo injection.

The source material was peripheral blood, sampled in a trial of Ad26.COV2.S vaccine versus placebo. The gene calls are TRBV19 and TRBJ1-2; a weak D match, TRBD1 (5 bases). The TCR sequence derives from a person between 18 and 65 years old who received the Ad26.COV2.S COVID-19 vaccine or a placebo. In DNA, the CDR3 is TGTGCCAGTAACCTCATCGGGGGGAGTGGTGGCTACACCTTC. Amino acid sequence: CASNLIGGSGGYTF.